This T cell receptor (beta chain) was retrieved from a study of cytomegalovirus exposure and HLA in healthy donors. Study-wide points: The number of N-insertions in an Asian-associated ancestry cluster was reportedly below the 666-donor mean in a later analysis. In presence/absence analyses, roughly uniform sequencing depth across donors was assumed. Clonal expansion, a later analysis showed, was greater in HLA-associated TCR beta chains than in equally common others.

Of note for this clone: Its antigen is currently unknown.

The PCR used 60 Vbeta and 13 Jbeta primers. TCRdb keeps only in-frame clones here, not all; method: immunoSEQ multiplex PCR. The sample records some 110,000 clones, approximately 80% being singletons. With 6 bases removed from V and 0 bases from J, the gap between germline ends came to 12 bases. The CDR3 runs 15 residues. CDR1 and CDR2 from the germline V gene are WSHSY and SAAADI. Material: PBMCs. This clonotype was sampled from a woman between 40 and 50 years old in good health and CMV-seronegative. V gene TRBV10-2 combines with J gene TRBJ1-5; tentative D call: TRBD1 (6 bases). In nucleotides, the CDR3 is TGCGCCAGCAGGGGGGGGACACATAGCAATCAGCCCCAGCATTTT. This encodes CASRGGTHSNQPQHF.